Detailed here is one T cell receptor (beta chain). Using its own MiXCR run on the 5' RACE reads, TCRdb lists one record per CDR3 protein. The sample shows 450,000 to 650,000 distinct CDR3 sequences, roughly 21% of them seen only once. The data were taken from a study of T-cell memory formation after mild COVID-19. Trimming pared 0 bases from V and 6 bases from J, leaving 12 bases between. Germline V gene data show CDR1 as KGHDR and CDR2 as SFDVKD. The CDR3 extends over 15 amino acids. The TCR originated in an adult woman who had mild COVID-19 (a few samples of this study predate the infection). Cell type and time point are not known. The specimen sequenced was PBMCs or a T cell subset sorted from them (not recorded which). The chain combines TRBV24-1 with TRBJ2-3; D is possibly TRBD2 (6 bases). The CDR3 loop is CATSDLSSRGDTQYF. The CDR3 DNA reads TGTGCCACCAGTGATTTGTCGTCCCGGGGGGATACGCAGTATTTT.